The rows below give T cell receptor beta chains drawn from one sample of a study of blood T cell repertoires in COVID-19. Using immunoSEQ multiplex PCR, the repertoire was profiled, and TCRdb retains in-frame clones only, with some absent. The table lists 100,000 to 150,000 clones, 85% to 90% of them singletons. Sequencing input: peripheral blood. The receptors shown here come from an elderly man with active or convalescent COVID-19. Each CDR3 is given with its conserved first and last residue. Each record gives: CDR3 length, D gene, J gene, clone size, V gene, CDR3 protein, CDR3 DNA. The D gene is left open where the match is weak. Clone sizes are given selectively: once, few, many, or a class where the clone is expanded.

>14|TRBD1|TRBJ1-6|few|TRBV18
CASSPGTGVEPLHF
TGTGCCAGCTCACCGGGGACAGGGGTGGAACCCCTCCACTTT
>15|.|TRBJ2-3|.|TRBV15
CATSRELQGADTQYF
TGTGCCACCAGCAGAGAATTACAGGGTGCCGATACGCAGTATTTT
>15|.|TRBJ2-7|once|TRBV25-1
CASSPTLSTGYEQYF
TGTGCCAGCAGTCCAACCTTGTCGACAGGCTACGAGCAGTACTTC
>15|.|TRBJ1-5|.|TRBV5-1
CASSYTPYSNQPQHF
TGCGCCAGCAGCTATACACCTTATAGCAATCAGCCCCAGCATTTT
>14|.|TRBJ2-2|.|TRBV2
CASTEQGHTGELFF
TGTGCCAGCACCGAACAGGGTCACACCGGGGAGCTGTTTTTT
>13|.|TRBJ1-5|.|TRBV11-2
CASSLDREQPQHF
TGTGCCAGCAGCTTAGACCGGGAGCAGCCCCAGCATTTT
>20|TRBD2|TRBJ2-3|.|TRBV7-6
CASSLAPLAGAKTSTDTQYF
TGTGCCAGCAGCTTAGCGCCCCTAGCGGGAGCTAAAACTAGCACAGATACGCAGTATTTT
>15|.|TRBJ1-5|.|TRBV3-1/TRBV3-2
CASSLQGRVDQPQHF
TGTGCCAGCAGCCTACAGGGCAGGGTAGATCAGCCCCAGCATTTT
>13|TRBD2|TRBJ2-1|.|TRBV19
CASSGLVYDEQFF
TGTGCCAGTAGTGGACTAGTATACGATGAGCAGTTCTTC
>14|.|TRBJ2-1|.|TRBV5-6
CASSLGPWGAEQFF
TGTGCCAGCAGCTTGGGGCCTTGGGGAGCTGAGCAGTTCTTC
>12|.|TRBJ1-2|.|TRBV25-1
CASSDPGRGYTF
TGTGCCAGCAGTGACCCAGGGAGGGGCTACACCTTC
>13|.|TRBJ1-1|.|TRBV6-4
CASSDSRGTEAFF
TGTGCCAGCAGTGATTCCAGAGGCACTGAAGCTTTCTTT
>13|TRBD1|TRBJ1-1|.|TRBV11-3
CASSLDRGAEAFF
TGTGCCAGCAGCTTGGACAGGGGTGCTGAAGCTTTCTTT
>15|.|TRBJ1-2|once|TRBV6-5
CASSYERGVGYGYTF
TGTGCCAGCAGTTACGAAAGGGGCGTAGGCTATGGCTACACCTTC
>16|TRBD1|TRBJ1-2|.|TRBV5-4
CASSTPGQGARDGYTF
TGTGCCAGCAGCACACCGGGACAGGGGGCTCGAGATGGCTACACCTTC
>14|.|TRBJ1-5|few|TRBV21-1
CASRIGGQAQPQHF
TGTGCCAGCAGAATAGGTGGACAGGCTCAGCCCCAGCATTTT
>15|TRBD1|TRBJ1-6|.|TRBV27
CASSLTGATNSPLHF
TGTGCCAGCAGCCTGACAGGGGCCACAAATTCACCCCTCCACTTT
>15|.|TRBJ2-1|.|TRBV19
CASSMRSAASSEQFF
TGTGCCAGTAGTATGCGGAGTGCTGCGTCGAGCGAGCAGTTCTTC
>14|TRBD1|TRBJ1-2|many|TRBV4-3
CASSPGTGSYGYTF
TGCGCCAGCAGCCCCGGGACAGGAAGCTATGGCTACACCTTC
>14|.|TRBJ1-3|.|TRBV5-1
CASRDTASGNTIYF
TGCGCCAGCAGAGACACCGCCTCTGGAAACACCATATATTTT
>13|.|TRBJ2-2|.|TRBV27
CASQSSDTGELFF
TGTGCCAGCCAGTCTTCAGACACCGGGGAGCTGTTTTTT
>15|.|TRBJ1-1|.|TRBV2
CASTKSQGLNTEAFF
TGTGCCAGCACCAAGTCTCAGGGCTTGAACACTGAAGCTTTCTTT
>18|.|TRBJ1-5|.|TRBV7-9
CASSYFSIRQSSNQPQHF
TGTGCCAGCAGCTATTTTTCTATAAGACAGTCTAGCAATCAGCCCCAGCATTTT
>11|.|TRBJ1-1|.|TRBV2
CASTGRAEAFF
TGTGCCAGCACTGGGCGTGCTGAAGCTTTCTTT
>15|.|TRBJ2-2|.|TRBV27
CASSRGTLNTGELFF
TGTGCCAGCAGCCGCGGGACTCTAAACACCGGGGAGCTGTTTTTT